This T cell receptor (beta chain) came from a study of vaccination effects on CD4 cells after COVID-19. Points from the study as a whole: In vaccinees who were healthy, merely 1 out of 255 vaccine-induced clones cross-reacted with common cold coronaviruses.

Pools of viral peptides were used by the ViraFEST assay to expand antigen-specific CD4+ T cells ahead of sequencing. Subsequent to a culture period of under 11 days, CD4+ T cells were isolated. None of these healthy vaccinees had been infected with SARS-CoV-2 before vaccination. Days 3 and 7 saw half the medium replaced with IL-2 medium. The table came from immunoSEQ multiplex PCR; TCRdb's copy has only in-frame clones and leaves some out. The repertoire includes 20,000 to 25,000 clones, 65% to 70% of them detected once, and under 14% sits in the top ten. Points on this clone: The antigen remains unidentified.

Trimming cost V 1 base and J 5 bases; bases outside gene matches: 7. CDR3 length: 15 residues. Germline CDR1 SEHNR, CDR2 FQNEAQ (reference sequence). J is TRBJ1-1 and V is TRBV7-9; 7 bases are shared with TRBD1. The specimen comprised CD4+ T cells from PBMCs cultured with HCoV-NL63 spike peptides, sampled before COVID-19 vaccination. This sequence was found in a human donor who received a COVID-19 vaccine. The CDR3 region has the DNA TGTGCCAGCAGCTTAGGTGGCAGGGGGGCTACTGAAGCTTTCTTT. Its translation: CASSLGGRGATEAFF.